One and the same sample provided the 3 T cell receptor beta chains below, sequenced in a study of brain T cells in children with intractable seizures. Specified time point: blood from clinic visit 5 months post-surgery; TSC patient then seizure free. Repertoires were generated with immunoSEQ multiplex PCR, while TCRdb's copy carries only in-frame clones and drops some. The table includes 340,000 or so clones, 93% detected once. The source material was peripheral blood, sampled approximately 5 months after surgery. These receptors all come from a boy in the first two years of life with tuberous sclerosis and intractable seizures.

This clone was observed once. The J gene is TRBJ2-4, the V gene TRBV2, with a tentative D call TRBD1 (5 bases). The V gene's germline CDR1 is SNHLY and CDR2 FYNNEI. This CDR3 region has 13 residues. Trimming removed 6 bases at V and 6 bases at J, with 12 bases between. DNA for the CDR3: TGTGCCAGCAGCGGCCTTGACAGAAACATTCAGTACTTC. Its protein is CASSGLDRNIQYF.

For the CDR3, the DNA is TGTGCCAGTAGTATAATCGGGAACACCGGGGAGCTGTTTTTT. This gives the protein CASSIIGNTGELFF. The chain is built from TRBV19 and TRBJ2-2; no clear D. V gave up 2 bases and J gave up 1 base, with 5 bases separating them. CDR1 is LNHDA and CDR2 is SQIVND in the germline V gene (reference sequence). CDR3 length: 14 residues.

The CDR3 here is CAISRLTGHSGNTIYF. DNA for the CDR3: TGTGCCATCAGTCGCTTGACAGGGCACTCTGGAAACACCATATATTTT. The chain joins TRBV10-3 to TRBJ1-3; 7 bases map to TRBD1. The junction had 7 bases not matched to a gene; V was cut back by 5 bases and J by 0 bases. This CDR3 is built from 16 residues. Germline CDR1 and CDR2: ENHRY and SYGVKD.